This T cell receptor beta chain was retrieved from a study of T cells in Graves' hyperthyroidism and ophthalmopathy. Study-wide findings and caveats: In the blood, most expanded thyroid clonotypes above 0.001 appeared as well.

Germline loops: CDR1 MNHNS, CDR2 SASEGT. The ends lost 9 bases at V and 4 bases at J; junction bases unmatched: 5. This CDR3 has 13 amino acids. TCR beta CDR3 regions were amplified from RNA. The study used the HTBI primer set for a first-round RT-PCR of the TCR CDR3. TCRdb redid the calling of the multiplex PCR reads with MiXCR, one entry per CDR3 protein. Of some 350,000 distinct CDR3 sequences listed, 15% to 19% are singletons. Hyperthyroidism was newly diagnosed in patients aged 18 to 65 (duration under 2 months). Lactation, pregnancy, other autoimmune disease or uncontrolled infection led to exclusion of patients. Diagnostic decisions used clinical symptoms, serum thyroxine and TRAb, thyroid ultrasound and orbital computed tomography. This clonotype was observed at least ten times. Its antigen is unidentified.

The material sequenced was blood. The V and J genes are TRBV6-1 and TRBJ2-7, with 11 bases lining up with TRBD2. The clonotype comes from a woman aged 18-29 years with Graves' hyperthyroidism that later progressed to Graves' ophthalmopathy. The CDR3 protein is CASRLAGTYEQYF. CDR3 DNA: TGTGCCAGTAGACTAGCGGGAACGTACGAGCAGTACTTC.